The source of this T cell receptor (beta chain) is a study of molecular identifiers for immune sequencing clone quantification. Preparation methods for the bulk TCR libraries were those previously described, with listed TCR primers. One entry per CDR3 protein, called by TCRdb with MiXCR from the PCR reads. Of 550,000 to 750,000 distinct CDR3 sequences in the sample, about 20% were seen once. The length of the CDR3 is 15 residues. Germline loops: CDR1 SEHNR, CDR2 FQNEAQ (reference sequence). Comments on this clonotype: A read error is possible here, since a much larger clone lies one base away.

This chain connects TRBV7-9 to TRBJ2-7; TRBD1 agrees at 7 bases. Source material: naive CD8+ T cells from blood, with Jurkat cell RNA spiked in. Subset of the sample: FACS-sorted CD8+CD4-CCR7+CD45RA+ naive T cells. The sequence was collected from a human donor in good health. Some libraries in this study had Jurkat cell RNA spiked in. DNA for the CDR3: TGTGCCAGCAGCCCCGCGGCGACAGGGAGTCGCGAGCAGTGCTTC. The encoded protein is CASSPAATGSREQCF.